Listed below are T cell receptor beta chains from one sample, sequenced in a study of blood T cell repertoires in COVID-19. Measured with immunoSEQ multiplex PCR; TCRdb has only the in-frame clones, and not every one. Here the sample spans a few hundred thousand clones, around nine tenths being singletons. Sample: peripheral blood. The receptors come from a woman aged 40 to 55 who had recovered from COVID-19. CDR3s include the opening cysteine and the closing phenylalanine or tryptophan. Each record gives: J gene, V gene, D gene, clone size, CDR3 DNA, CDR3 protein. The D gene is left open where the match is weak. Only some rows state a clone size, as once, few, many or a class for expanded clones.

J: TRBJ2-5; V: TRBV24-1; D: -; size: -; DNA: TGTGCCACCAGTGATCTCGGGACTCCGGAGGCCCAGTACTTC; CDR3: CATSDLGTPEAQYF
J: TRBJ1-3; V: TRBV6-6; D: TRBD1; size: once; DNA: TGTGCCAGCAGCCCCGGGACAGCTGGAAACACCATATATTTT; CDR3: CASSPGTAGNTIYF
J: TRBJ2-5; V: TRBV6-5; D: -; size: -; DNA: TGTGCCAGCAGTCCTCGGACAGTTTTAGAGACCCAGTACTTC; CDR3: CASSPRTVLETQYF
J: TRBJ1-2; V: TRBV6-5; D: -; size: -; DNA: TGTGCCAGCACACCAGGGCCAGCCCCTAACTATGGCTACACCTTC; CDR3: CASTPGPAPNYGYTF
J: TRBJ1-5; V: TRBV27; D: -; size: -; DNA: TGTGCCAGCAGTCCCACCGGGATTAATCAGCCCCAGCATTTT; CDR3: CASSPTGINQPQHF
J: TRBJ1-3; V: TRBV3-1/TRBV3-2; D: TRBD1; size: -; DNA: TGTGCCAGCAGCCGAGAAGGGACAGCTTTCTCTGGAAACACCATATATTTT; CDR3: CASSREGTAFSGNTIYF
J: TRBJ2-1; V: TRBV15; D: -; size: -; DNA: TGTGCCACCAGCAGAGATGTCCCGGGAGTCTCCTACAATGAGCAGTTCTTC; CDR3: CATSRDVPGVSYNEQFF
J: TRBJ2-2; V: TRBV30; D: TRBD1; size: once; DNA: TGTGCCTGGAGCCGCCTGGGCCAGGGGGCCGGGGAGCTGTTTTTT; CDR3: CAWSRLGQGAGELFF
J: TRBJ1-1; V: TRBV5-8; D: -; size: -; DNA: TGTGCCAGCAGCTTGGGGGGGCCGAACACTGAAGCTTTCTTT; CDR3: CASSLGGPNTEAFF
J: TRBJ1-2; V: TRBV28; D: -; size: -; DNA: TGTGCCAGCAACCCGGGGCAGGGGAAGGGCTACACCTTC; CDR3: CASNPGQGKGYTF
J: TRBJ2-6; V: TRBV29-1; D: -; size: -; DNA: TGCAGCGTTGGGGCAGAGGGGGGGTCTGGGGCCAACGTCCTGACTTTC; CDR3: CSVGAEGGSGANVLTF
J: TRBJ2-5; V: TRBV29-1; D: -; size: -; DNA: TGCAGCGCCCCCGTTGGGGCGACCCAAGAGACCCAGTACTTC; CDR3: CSAPVGATQETQYF
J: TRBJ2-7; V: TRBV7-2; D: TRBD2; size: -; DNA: TGTGCCAGCAGCCCCCGACTAGCGGGAGGGCCACCCCACGAGCAGTACTTC; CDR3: CASSPRLAGGPPHEQYF
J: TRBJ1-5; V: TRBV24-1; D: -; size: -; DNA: TGTGCCACCAGTGGGGGGGGCTTGGGTCAGCCCCAGCATTTT; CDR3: CATSGGGLGQPQHF
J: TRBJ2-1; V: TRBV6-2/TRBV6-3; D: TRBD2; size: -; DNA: TGTGCCAGCAGCCCAGGGACTAGCGGGAGTAAGGGCCCCTACAATGAGCAGTTCTTC; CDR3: CASSPGTSGSKGPYNEQFF
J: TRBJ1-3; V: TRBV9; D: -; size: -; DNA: TGTGCCAGCAGCCCCCCCGGCAGGGGTGGAAACACCATATATTTT; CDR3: CASSPPGRGGNTIYF
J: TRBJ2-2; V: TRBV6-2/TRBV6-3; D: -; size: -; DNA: TGTGCCAGCAGTCGTAGCGGTGACACCGGGGAGCTGTTTTTT; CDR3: CASSRSGDTGELFF
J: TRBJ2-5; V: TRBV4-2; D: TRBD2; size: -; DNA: TGTGCCAGCAGCCAGCTCACTAGCGGAGACCAAGAGACCCAGTACTTC; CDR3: CASSQLTSGDQETQYF
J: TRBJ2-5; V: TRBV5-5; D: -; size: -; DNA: TGTGCCAGCAGCTTGGGATGGGCAGGTGCGGGAGAGACCCAGTACTTC; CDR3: CASSLGWAGAGETQYF
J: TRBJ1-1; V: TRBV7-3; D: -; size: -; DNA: TGTGCCAGCAGCCCACCGGGACTCGGGACTGAAGCTTTCTTT; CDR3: CASSPPGLGTEAFF
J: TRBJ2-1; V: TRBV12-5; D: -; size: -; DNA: TGTGCTAGTGAGGACGGACTTGAGCAGTTCTTC; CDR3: CASEDGLEQFF
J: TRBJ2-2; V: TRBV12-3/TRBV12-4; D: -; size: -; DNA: TGTGCCAGCTGGGCCACCGGGGAGCTGTTTTTT; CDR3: CASWATGELFF
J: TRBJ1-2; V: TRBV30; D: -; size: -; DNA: TGTGCCTGGAGTGTCCCCCCATTCGGCTACACCTTC; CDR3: CAWSVPPFGYTF
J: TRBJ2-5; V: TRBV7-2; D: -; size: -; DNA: TGTGCCAGCAGCTTCCCAGCCCCGGCGAGGCAAGAGACCCAGTACTTC; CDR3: CASSFPAPARQETQYF
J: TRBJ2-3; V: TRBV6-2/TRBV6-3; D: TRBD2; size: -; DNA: TGTGCCAGCAGTCGGAGCGGGAGGGGAGATACGCAGTATTTT; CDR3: CASSRSGRGDTQYF
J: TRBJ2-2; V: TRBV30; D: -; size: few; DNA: TGTGCCTGGAGCCGCCTACTCCGGACAGCGAACACCGGGGAGCTGTTTTTT; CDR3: CAWSRLLRTANTGELFF
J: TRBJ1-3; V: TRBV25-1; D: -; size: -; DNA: TGTGCCAGCAGTGGGCGGTCGACCCGGCGGAACACCATATATTTT; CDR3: CASSGRSTRRNTIYF
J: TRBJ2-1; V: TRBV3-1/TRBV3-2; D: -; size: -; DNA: TGTGCCAGCAGCCAAGTGAGGCGGTACAATGAGCAGTTCTTC; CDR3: CASSQVRRYNEQFF
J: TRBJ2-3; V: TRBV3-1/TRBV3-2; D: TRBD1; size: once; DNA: TGTGCCAGCAGGGGGACAGGGACAGATACGCAGTATTTT; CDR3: CASRGTGTDTQYF
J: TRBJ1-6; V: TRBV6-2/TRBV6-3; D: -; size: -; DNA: TGTGCCAGCAGTTACCCGACACCTTCACCCCTCCACTTT; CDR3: CASSYPTPSPLHF
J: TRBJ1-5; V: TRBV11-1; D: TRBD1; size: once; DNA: TGTGCCAGCAGCCCGTCAGGGGGTCAGCCCCAGCATTTT; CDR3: CASSPSGGQPQHF
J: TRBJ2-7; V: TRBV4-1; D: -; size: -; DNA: TGCGCCAGCAGCCAAGATTTCGGACAGTACGAGCAGTACTTC; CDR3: CASSQDFGQYEQYF
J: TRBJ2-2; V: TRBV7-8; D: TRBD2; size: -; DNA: TGTGCCAGCAGCAAGGGTAGGGAGGGAGGCACCGGGGAGCTGTTTTTT; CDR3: CASSKGREGGTGELFF
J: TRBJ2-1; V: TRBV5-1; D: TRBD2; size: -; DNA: TGCGCCAGCAGCTCGGGACTAGCGCCTTACAATGAGCAGTTCTTC; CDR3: CASSSGLAPYNEQFF
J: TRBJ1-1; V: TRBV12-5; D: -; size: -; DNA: TGTGCTAGTGGTTTGGTACGTCGGGGCAGGGGGAACACTGAAGCTTTCTTT; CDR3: CASGLVRRGRGNTEAFF
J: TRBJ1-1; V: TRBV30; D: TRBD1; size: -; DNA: TGTGCGAGGACAGGGCACTTGAACACTGAAGCTTTCTTT; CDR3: CARTGHLNTEAFF
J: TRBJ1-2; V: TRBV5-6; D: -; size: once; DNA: TGTGCCAGCAGTGGGTCCACACGGGGTGGGGGCTACACCTTC; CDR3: CASSGSTRGGGYTF
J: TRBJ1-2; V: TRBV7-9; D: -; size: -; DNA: TGTGCCAGCAGCTCCCCTCCGTCGGTGTCTGGCTACACCTTC; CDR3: CASSSPPSVSGYTF
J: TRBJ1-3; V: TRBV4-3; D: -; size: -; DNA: TGCGCCAGCAGCCAAGGGGCCAGAGGAAACACCATATATTTT; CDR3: CASSQGARGNTIYF
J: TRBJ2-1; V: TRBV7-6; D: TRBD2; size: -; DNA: TGTGCCAGCAGCCCGGGGACTAGCGCCAGCTCCTACAATGAGCAGTTCTTC; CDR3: CASSPGTSASSYNEQFF
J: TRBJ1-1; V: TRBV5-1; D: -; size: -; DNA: TGCGCCAGCAGCTTGGCCTCGAGGACTGAAGCTTTCTTT; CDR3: CASSLASRTEAFF
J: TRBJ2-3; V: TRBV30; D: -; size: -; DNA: TGTGCCTGGAGTGGAGGGTACAAGGTCGCGCAGTATTTT; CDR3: CAWSGGYKVAQYF
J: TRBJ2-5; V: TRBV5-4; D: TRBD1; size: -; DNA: TGTGCCAGCAGCGTCGGGACAGGCCAAGAGACCCAGTACTTC; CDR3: CASSVGTGQETQYF
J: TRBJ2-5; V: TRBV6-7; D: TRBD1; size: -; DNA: TGTGCCAGCACCGACAGGGGGCGAAAGGAGACCCAGTACTTC; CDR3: CASTDRGRKETQYF
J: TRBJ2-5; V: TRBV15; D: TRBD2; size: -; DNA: TGTGCCACCAGCAGAGATCGCGGGACTAGCGGGAGGGCCAGTGCGGAGACCCAGTACTTC; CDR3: CATSRDRGTSGRASAETQYF
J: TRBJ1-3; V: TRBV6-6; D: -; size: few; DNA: TGTGCCAGCAGTTACTGGGACACCCGCTCTGGAAACACCATATATTTT; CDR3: CASSYWDTRSGNTIYF
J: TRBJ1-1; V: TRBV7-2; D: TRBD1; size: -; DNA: TGTGCCAGCAGCTACAGGGGGCCCACTGAAGCTTTCTTT; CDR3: CASSYRGPTEAFF
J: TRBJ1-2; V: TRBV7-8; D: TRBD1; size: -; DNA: TGTGCCAGCAGCCCCGGGACAGGCGGGTATGGCTACACCTTC; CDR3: CASSPGTGGYGYTF
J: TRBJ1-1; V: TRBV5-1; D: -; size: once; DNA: TGCGCCAGCAGCTTGGCCGTTCTGGGGGCTCTGAACACTGAAGCTTTCTTT; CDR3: CASSLAVLGALNTEAFF
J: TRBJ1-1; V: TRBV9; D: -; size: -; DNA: TGTGCCAGCACCGGCCGGTCAGGGAACACTGAAGCTTTCTTT; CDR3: CASTGRSGNTEAFF
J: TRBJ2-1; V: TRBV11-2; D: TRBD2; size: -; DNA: TGTGCCAGCAGCTTAGTCGCGGGAGGCCCCTACAATGAGCAGTTCTTC; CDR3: CASSLVAGGPYNEQFF
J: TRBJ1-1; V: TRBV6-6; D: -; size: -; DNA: TGTGCCACCATTCCGGGGGGGACTCAAGCTTTCTTT; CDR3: CATIPGGTQAFF
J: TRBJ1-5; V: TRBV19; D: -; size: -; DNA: TGTGCCAGTAGTCCCTGGGAGCGGCGGTATAGCAATCAGCCCCAGCATTTT; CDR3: CASSPWERRYSNQPQHF
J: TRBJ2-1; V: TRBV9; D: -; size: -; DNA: TGTGCCAGCGGCCCGACGGGGGACAATGAGCAGTTCTTC; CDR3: CASGPTGDNEQFF
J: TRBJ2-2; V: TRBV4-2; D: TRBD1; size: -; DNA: TGTGCCAGCAGCCAAGCACAGGACAGGGACACCGGGGAGCTGTTTTTT; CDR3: CASSQAQDRDTGELFF
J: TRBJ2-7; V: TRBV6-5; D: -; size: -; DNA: TGTGCCAGCAGTTACCGGCGGGACGGAGCCTACGAGCAGTACTTC; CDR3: CASSYRRDGAYEQYF
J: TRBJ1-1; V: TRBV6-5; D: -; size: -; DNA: TGTGCCAGCAGAGTAGGGGTTAGCGCTTTCTTT; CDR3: CASRVGVSAFF
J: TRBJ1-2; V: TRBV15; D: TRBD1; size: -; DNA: TGTGCCACCAGCAGAGATGGGGGACAGAACTATGGCTACACCTTC; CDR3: CATSRDGGQNYGYTF